Here is one TCR beta chain with its context. The sample is drawn from a study of cytomegalovirus exposure and HLA in healthy donors. With 3 bases removed from V and 7 bases from J, the gap between germline ends came to 15 bases. Per germline, CDR1 MRHNA and CDR2 SNTAGT. CDR3 length equals 14 residues. The PCR made use of 60 Vbeta and 13 Jbeta primers. Generated by immunoSEQ multiplex PCR, the TCRdb table keeps only in-frame clones and is missing some. The sample includes some 250,000 clones, roughly four fifths of them seen just once. Sequencing was performed on PBMCs. This sequence joins TRBV6-4 and TRBJ1-1; TRBD1 is a possible D gene (5 bases). This TCR came from a woman in her sixties in good health and CMV-seropositive. CDR3: CASSDPRTRLEAFF. The DNA for the CDR3 is TGTGCCAGCAGTGATCCGAGGACACGTCTTGAAGCTTTCTTT.